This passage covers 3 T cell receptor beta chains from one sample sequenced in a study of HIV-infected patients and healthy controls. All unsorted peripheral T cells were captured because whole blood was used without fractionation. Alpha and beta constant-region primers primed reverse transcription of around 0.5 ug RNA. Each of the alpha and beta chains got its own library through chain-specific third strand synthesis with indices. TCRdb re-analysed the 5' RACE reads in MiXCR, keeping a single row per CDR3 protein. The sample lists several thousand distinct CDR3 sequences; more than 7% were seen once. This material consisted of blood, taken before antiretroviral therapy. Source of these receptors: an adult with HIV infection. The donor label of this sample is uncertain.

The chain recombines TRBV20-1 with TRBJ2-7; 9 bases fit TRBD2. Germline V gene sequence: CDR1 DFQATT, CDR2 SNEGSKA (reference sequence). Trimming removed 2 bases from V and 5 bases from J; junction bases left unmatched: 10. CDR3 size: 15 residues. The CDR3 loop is CSARTPSGTSNEQYF. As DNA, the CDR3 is TGCAGTGCTAGAACACCCTCCGGGACTAGCAACGAGCAGTACTTC.

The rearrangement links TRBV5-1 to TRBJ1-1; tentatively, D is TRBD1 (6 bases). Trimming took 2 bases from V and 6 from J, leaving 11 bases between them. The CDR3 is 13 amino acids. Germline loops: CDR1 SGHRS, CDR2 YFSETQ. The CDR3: CASSLQGTSEAFF. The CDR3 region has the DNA TGCGCCAGCAGCTTACAGGGTACCTCTGAAGCTTTCTTT.

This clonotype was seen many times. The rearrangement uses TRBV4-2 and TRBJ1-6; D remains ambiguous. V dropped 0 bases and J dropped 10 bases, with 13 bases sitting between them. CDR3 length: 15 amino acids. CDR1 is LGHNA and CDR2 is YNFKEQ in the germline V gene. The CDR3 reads CASSQEWTIGSPLHF. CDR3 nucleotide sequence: TGTGCCAGCAGCCAAGAATGGACCATAGGGTCACCCCTCCACTTT.